Following are 32 T cell receptor beta chains from one sample sequenced in a study of post-analysis software for immune sequencing data. Study-wide points: With TRBV5-6, TRBV5-1 and TRBV20-1 included, about five TRBV segments were more frequent in patients than in controls.

The library was made from cDNA and included unique molecular identifiers. TCRdb re-analysed the PCR reads in MiXCR, keeping a single row per CDR3 protein. This sample carries some 240,000 distinct CDR3 sequences, just over 35% of them seen once, and the ten largest clones take around 4.8%. These TCRs' antigens remain unknown. Input material: blood. The receptors shown here come from a girl between 10 and 17 years old with multiple sclerosis.

V is TRBV12-3 or TRBV12-4 and J is TRBJ2-2; 9 bases agree with TRBD2. This CDR3 contains 17 residues. J gave up 0 bases and V 5 bases, and 7 bases lay outside the gene matches. CDR3: CASSPRGGGANTGELFF. The CDR3 DNA sequence: TGTGCCAGCAGTCCCAGGGGCGGGGGGGCGAACACCGGGGAGCTGTTTTTT.

This clonotype was counted many times. This chain uses TRBV27 with TRBJ1-2, with TRBD1 matching 7 bases. J was trimmed by 4 bases and V by 6 bases; bases with no gene match: 14. Germline CDR1 MNHEY, CDR2 SMNVEV (reference sequence). The CDR3 is 16 residues long. The CDR3 is CASSQYRTGLGYGYTF. The DNA of the CDR3 is TGTGCCAGCAGCCAATACCGGACAGGACTCGGCTATGGCTACACCTTC.

The genes are TRBV5-6 and TRBJ1-1; the D gene is possibly TRBD1 (5 bases). With 0 bases removed from V and 3 bases from J, the gap between germline ends came to 12 bases. Germline V gene data show CDR1 as SGHDT and CDR2 as YYEEEE. There are 15 residues in the CDR3. The CDR3 region is CASSLDGAAYTEAFF. CDR3 DNA: TGTGCCAGCAGCTTGGATGGGGCAGCGTACACTGAAGCTTTCTTT.

This clonotype has ten or more counts. This CDR3 is CASSHTLAAPGKYF. The CDR3 DNA reads TGCGCCAGCAGCCACACCCTAGCGGCCCCAGGGAAGTATTTT. The chain uses TRBV4-1 and TRBJ2-3; 7 positions match TRBD2. J gave up 13 bases and V 3 bases, and 13 bases lay outside the gene matches. Germline V gene lookup returns CDR1 MGHRA and CDR2 YSYEKL. The CDR3 loop spans 14 amino acids.

This clonotype occurred many times. This CDR3 reads CASKNERSYNEQFF. The CDR3 DNA is TGTGCCAGCAAAAACGAACGCTCCTACAATGAGCAGTTCTTC. This chain links TRBV6-6 with TRBJ2-1; no definite D call. Germline assignment: CDR1 MNHNY and CDR2 SVGAGI (reference sequence). The CDR3 extends over 14 amino acids. V lost 7 bases to trimming and J lost 0 bases, with 10 bases between them.

Turning to this clonotype: Since a much larger clone is just one base distant, this may be a read error. The chain is built from TRBV29-1 and TRBJ2-6; 7 nucleotides align to TRBD1. The germline gives CDR1 SQVTM, CDR2 ANQGSEA. The CDR3 has 14 residues. The V gene end was trimmed by 5 bases and the J gene end by 18 bases; junction bases not matched to a gene: 19. In DNA, the CDR3 is TGCAGCGTTCGGACAGGCTCTGGGGCCAACGCCCGGACTTTC. Its translation is CSVRTGSGANARTF. The full variable domain, its missing parts supplied by reference TRBV29-1 and TRBJ2-6, is SAVISQKPSRDICQRGTSLTIQCQVDSQVTMMFWYRQQPGQSLTLIATANQGSEATYESGFVIDKFPISRPNLTFSTLTVSNMSPEDSSIYLCSVRTGSGANARTFGAGSRLTVL.

Notes on this clonotype: This may be a read error, as it is one base from a much larger clone. The V and J genes are TRBV18 and TRBJ2-5; D is perhaps TRBD1 or TRBD2 (5 bases each). Germline CDR1 KGHSH, CDR2 LQKENI. This CDR3 is 15 amino acids long. Trimming removed 3 bases at V and 5 bases at J, with 16 bases between. The CDR3 DNA reads as TGTGCCAGCTCACCCAACGCAGAGGGGTGGGAGACCCAGTACTTC. Protein product: CASSPNAEGWETQYF.

This clonotype was counted only a few times. The chain has TRBV29-1 and TRBJ1-2; TRBD1 might be the D (5 bases). CDR3 length: 10 residues. Germline CDR1 and CDR2: SQVTM and ANQGSEA. Trimming took 3 bases from V and 8 from J, leaving 7 bases between them. The CDR3 loop reads CSVDRDGYTF. The CDR3 coding sequence is TGCAGCGTTGACAGGGACGGCTACACCTTC.

The sample holds many counts of this clonotype. The gene calls are TRBV12-3 or TRBV12-4 and TRBJ1-2; D remains ambiguous. V dropped 6 bases and J dropped 3 bases, with 11 bases sitting between them. This CDR3 comprises 13 residues. The DNA for the CDR3 is TGTGCCAGCAGGGCGGTGGGCCACTATGGCTACACCTTC. Its protein product is CASRAVGHYGYTF.

This clonotype was observed many times. This chain links TRBV20-1 with TRBJ2-1; 10 nucleotides line up with TRBD2. CDR3 length: 16 amino acids. V shed 4 bases, J shed 3 bases, and the junction held 9 bases outside the gene matches. From germline, CDR1 is DFQATT and CDR2 SNEGSKA (reference sequence). The CDR3 sequence is CSATTWTSGYYNEQFF. Here the CDR3 DNA reads TGCAGTGCTACGACTTGGACTAGCGGTTACTACAATGAGCAGTTCTTC.

V is TRBV10-3 and J is TRBJ2-1; D may be TRBD1 or TRBD2 (7 bases each). Looked up from germline, CDR1 is ENHRY and CDR2 is SYGVKD. Trimming shortened V by 4 bases and J by 6 bases, and 16 bases separated the two germline ends. The CDR3 runs 15 residues. The CDR3 DNA is TGTGCCATCAGTGGCTGGCAGGGGGGGGTCAATGAGCAGTTCTTC. Protein sequence: CAISGWQGGVNEQFF.

This clonotype was recorded a few times. V is TRBV2 and J is TRBJ1-2; unclear D gene. The CDR3 is 13 amino acids. V was clipped by 4 bases and J by 7 bases, with 13 bases between them. Per germline, CDR1 SNHLY and CDR2 FYNNEI. This chain's CDR3 is CASSVTQRSGYTF. The CDR3, as DNA: TGTGCCAGCAGTGTGACCCAGCGGTCTGGCTACACCTTC.

This clonotype was observed a single time. The chain employs TRBV20-1 and TRBJ2-7; 10 bases map to TRBD2. The CDR3 covers 15 residues. Germline CDR1 reads DFQATT; CDR2 reads SNEGSKA (reference sequence). V gave up 0 bases and J gave up 6 bases; unmatched junction bases: 8. This CDR3 is CSARDRLAGAVEQYF. CDR3 coding DNA: TGCAGTGCTAGAGATCGGCTAGCGGGAGCAGTCGAGCAGTACTTC.

This clonotype has ten or more counts. J is TRBJ2-3 and V is TRBV4-1; 8 nucleotides align to TRBD2. Unmatched junction bases numbered 11, after V lost 0 bases and J lost 6 bases. This CDR3 comprises 17 residues. Germline assignment: CDR1 MGHRA and CDR2 YSYEKL. In DNA form, the CDR3 reads TGCGCCAGCAGCCAAGATGGTAGCGGGGAAGCAAGGGATACGCAGTATTTT. Translating it yields CASSQDGSGEARDTQYF.

In its sample, this clonotype was seen many times. J is TRBJ1-5 and V is TRBV7-2, with 7 positions matching TRBD1. The CDR3 runs 14 residues. CDR1 is SGHTA, CDR2 FQGNSA, per germline. The trim removed 5 bases at V and 6 bases at J, leaving 7 bases unmatched. The CDR3 region is CASSPRTGPQPQHF. The DNA for the CDR3 is TGTGCCAGCAGCCCAAGGACAGGTCCTCAGCCCCAGCATTTT.

This chain joins TRBV7-2 and TRBJ2-2, with D unclear. Deletions cut 1 base from V and 4 bases from J, with 7 bases between. Germline loops: CDR1 SGHTA, CDR2 FQGNSA. The CDR3 sequence is 14 residues long. CDR3 region: CASSLDWGTGELFF. The CDR3, as DNA: TGTGCCAGCAGCTTAGATTGGGGCACCGGGGAGCTGTTTTTT.

This clonotype was seen a few times. This rearrangement joins TRBV14 to TRBJ1-4, with D perhaps matching TRBD1 (5 bases). Looked up from germline, CDR1 is SGHDN and CDR2 is FVKESK. The CDR3 length is 17 residues. The V end lost 4 bases, the J end lost 6 bases, and 21 bases lay between the germline ends. In nucleotides, the CDR3 is TGTGCCAGCAGCCGAGGCCTGGGGGGAGGCCTTTATGAAAAACTGTTTTTT. Residues: CASSRGLGGGLYEKLFF.

This clonotype was observed a single time. The chain uses TRBV20-1 and TRBJ1-1; maybe TRBD1 (5 bases). V was trimmed by 0 bases and J by 4 bases, leaving 18 bases between them. The CDR3 has 16 residues. CDR1 DFQATT and CDR2 SNEGSKA come from the germline V gene (reference sequence). The CDR3 DNA reads TGCAGTGCTAGAGATCCTGCAGGGCTTGGTAGCACTGAAGCTTTCTTT. It encodes CSARDPAGLGSTEAFF.

This sequence joins TRBV6-1 and TRBJ2-7; TRBD1 or TRBD2 may be the D gene (5 bases each). The CDR3 is 15 amino acids. Germline CDR1 reads MNHNS; CDR2 reads SASEGT. Between the trimmed V and J ends, which lost 4 bases and 7 bases, there was a span of 20 bases. In nucleotides, the CDR3 is TGTGCCAGCAGTGGACTTGGGACCTACTTCAATGAGCAGTACTTC. Protein sequence: CASSGLGTYFNEQYF.

This chain connects TRBV28 to TRBJ2-7, with D possibly TRBD1 on 6 matching bases. The germline gives CDR1 MDHEN, CDR2 SYDVKM. The CDR3 length is 13 residues. Deletions cut 5 bases from V and 4 bases from J, with 12 bases between. The CDR3: CASSIPTGYEQYF. In DNA form, the CDR3 reads TGTGCCAGCAGTATCCCCACAGGGTACGAGCAGTACTTC.

This clonotype was seen repeatedly, ten times or more. V gene TRBV7-2 combines with J gene TRBJ2-3; 10 positions match TRBD2. J gave up 3 bases and V 5 bases, and 8 bases lay outside the gene matches. Germline loops: CDR1 SGHTA, CDR2 FQGNSA. The CDR3 sequence is 16 residues long. CDR3 sequence reads: CASSSRLAGLTDTQYF. The CDR3 DNA reads as TGTGCCAGCAGCAGCAGACTAGCGGGCCTTACAGATACGCAGTATTTT. The full variable domain, with the rest looked up from reference TRBV7-2 and TRBJ2-3, is GAGVSQSPSNKVTEKGKDVELRCDPISGHTALYWYRQSLGQGLEFLIYFQGNSAPDKSGLPSDRFSAERTGGSVSTLTIQRTQQEDSAVYLCASSSRLAGLTDTQYFGPGTRLTVL.

This clonotype was seen repeatedly, ten times or more. The chain has TRBV28 and TRBJ2-3, with D perhaps matching TRBD1 (6 bases). The V and J ends lost 9 bases and 0 bases respectively, with 10 bases between them. The CDR3 is 13 amino acids. Germline CDR1 is MDHEN and CDR2 is SYDVKM. In DNA, the CDR3 is TGTGCCAGTTGGACAGTTAGCACAGATACGCAGTATTTT. Amino acids: CASWTVSTDTQYF. Full variable domain (remainder filled in from reference TRBV28 and TRBJ2-3): DVKVTQSSRYLVKRTGEKVFLECVQDMDHENMFWYRQDPGLGLRLIYFSYDVKMKEKGDIPEGYSVSREKKERFSLILESASTNQTSMYLCASWTVSTDTQYFGPGTRLTVL.

This clonotype appeared many times. The chain combines TRBV12-3 or TRBV12-4 with TRBJ1-5, with TRBD1 matching 9 bases. The CDR3 totals 15 residues. J gave up 3 bases and V 2 bases, and 2 bases lay outside the gene matches. CDR3 DNA sequence: TGTGCCAGCAGTTTAAGACAGGGGGACAATCAGCCCCAGCATTTT. It is translated as CASSLRQGDNQPQHF.

J is TRBJ2-1 and V is TRBV6-6; 7 bases are shared with TRBD1. Per germline, CDR1 MNHNY and CDR2 SVGAGI (reference sequence). CDR3 length: 11 residues. Trimming took 8 bases from V and 9 from J; bases not matched to a gene: 4. CDR3 residues: CASGRQGEQFF. The DNA for the CDR3 is TGTGCCAGCGGGCGACAGGGTGAGCAGTTCTTC.

This clonotype showed up many times. The rearrangement links TRBV28 to TRBJ2-1, with TRBD2 identical over 7 bases. The CDR3 has 15 residues. Germline V CDR1 and CDR2: MDHEN, SYDVKM. V lost 6 bases to trimming and J lost 2 bases; unmatched junction nucleotides: 7. The CDR3 sequence is CASRASGGPYNEQFF. CDR3 in DNA: TGTGCCAGCAGAGCCTCGGGGGGTCCCTACAATGAGCAGTTCTTC.

As regards this clonotype: The junction shows a germline mismatch at one end, possibly a read error. The rearrangement links TRBV28 to TRBJ1-6, with D unresolved. CDR3 length: 13 residues. From germline, CDR1 is MDHEN and CDR2 SYDVKM. The CDR3 sequence is CASIRDYNSPLYF. CDR3 DNA: TGTGCCAGCATCCGGGATTATAATTCACCCCTCTACTTC.

This clonotype has ten or more counts. The rearrangement uses TRBV5-1 and TRBJ1-1, with D unclear. The V gene's germline CDR1 is SGHRS and CDR2 YFSETQ. There are 13 residues in the CDR3. Trimming shortened V by 2 bases and J by 3 bases, and 8 bases separated the two germline ends. The CDR3 nucleotides read TGCGCCAGCAGCTTTCTCAGTGACACTGAAGCTTTCTTT. It translates to CASSFLSDTEAFF.

The chain is built from TRBV7-2 and TRBJ2-7, with D possibly being TRBD2 (5 bases). Germline CDR1 is SGHTA and CDR2 is FQGNSA. CDR3 length: 16 amino acids. V was clipped by 0 bases and J by 7 bases, with 19 bases between them. CDR3 DNA: TGTGCCAGCAGCTTAGCAGCGGCCAGCTCCTACAATGAGCAGTACTTC. Its protein product is CASSLAAASSYNEQYF.

The chain recombines TRBV14 with TRBJ2-3; TRBD2 matches 7 bases. Germline V gives CDR1 SGHDN, CDR2 FVKESK. The junction had 12 bases not matched to a gene; V was cut back by 1 base and J by 5 bases. There are 17 residues in the CDR3. The DNA for the CDR3 is TGTGCCAGCAGCCAAGCCCTGTTGGTAGAGCGGGGAGATACGCAGTATTTT. It encodes CASSQALLVERGDTQYF.

Comment on this clonotype: Possible read error: a much larger clone is one base away. The chain couples TRBV10-3 to TRBJ2-1; D possibly corresponds to TRBD1 (6 bases). There are 14 residues in the CDR3. From germline, CDR1 is ENHRY and CDR2 SYGVKD. V lost 5 bases and J 7 bases, leaving 15 bases between the germline ends. CDR3 sequence: CAISTLTGENEQFF. CDR3 DNA: TGTGCCATCAGTACTCTGACAGGCGAGAATGAGCAGTTCTTC.

The sample holds a few counts of this clonotype. The gene calls are TRBV2 and TRBJ1-1; D is uncertain. V lost 4 bases to trimming and J lost 4 bases, with 10 bases between them. This CDR3 comprises 13 residues. The germline V gene has CDR1 SNHLY and CDR2 FYNNEI. CDR3 amino acids: CASSGRDGTEAFF. CDR3 sequence (DNA): TGTGCCAGCAGTGGACGGGATGGCACTGAAGCTTTCTTT. Variable domain in full (rest from reference TRBV2 and TRBJ1-1): EPEVTQTPSHQVTQMGQEVILRCVPISNHLYFYWYRQILGQKVEFLVSFYNNEISEKSEIFDDQFSVERPDGSNFTLKIRSTKLEDSAMYFCASSGRDGTEAFFGQGTRLTVV.

This chain connects TRBV7-2 to TRBJ2-5, with D possibly TRBD1 on 5 matching bases. The CDR3 extends over 11 amino acids. Germline CDR1 SGHTA, CDR2 FQGNSA. Trimming took off 2 bases at V and 9 bases at J, with 7 bases between the two ends. CDR3 in amino acids: CASSLQGPQYF. In DNA form, the CDR3 reads TGTGCCAGCAGCTTACAGGGCCCCCAGTACTTC.